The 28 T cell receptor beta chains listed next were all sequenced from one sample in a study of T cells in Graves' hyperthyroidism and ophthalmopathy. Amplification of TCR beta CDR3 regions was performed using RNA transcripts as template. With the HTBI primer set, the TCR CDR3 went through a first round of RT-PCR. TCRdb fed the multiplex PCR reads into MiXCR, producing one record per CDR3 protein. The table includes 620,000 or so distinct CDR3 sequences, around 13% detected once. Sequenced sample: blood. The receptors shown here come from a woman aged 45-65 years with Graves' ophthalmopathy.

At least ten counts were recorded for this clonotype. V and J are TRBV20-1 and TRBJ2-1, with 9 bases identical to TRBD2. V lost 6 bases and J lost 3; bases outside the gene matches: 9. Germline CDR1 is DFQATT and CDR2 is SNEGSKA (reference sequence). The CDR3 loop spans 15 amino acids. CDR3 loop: CSAITSGLFYNEQFF. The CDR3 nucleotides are TGCAGTGCGATCACTAGCGGGTTATTCTACAATGAGCAGTTCTTC.

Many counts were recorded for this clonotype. The CDR3 DNA reads TGCAGTGCTAGAGATCCTTCCGAAAGACGAAACACCATATATTTT. Its translation is CSARDPSERRNTIYF. The J gene is TRBJ1-3, the V gene TRBV20-1; D remains unclear. The length of the CDR3 is 15 residues. Per germline, CDR1 DFQATT and CDR2 SNEGSKA (reference sequence). V lost 0 bases and J 5 bases, leaving 14 bases between the germline ends.

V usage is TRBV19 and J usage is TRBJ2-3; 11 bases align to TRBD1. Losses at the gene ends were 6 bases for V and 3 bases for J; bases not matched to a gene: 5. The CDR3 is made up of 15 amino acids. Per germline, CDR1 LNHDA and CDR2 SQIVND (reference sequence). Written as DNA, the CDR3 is TGTGCCAGTAGACGGGACAGGGGGTGGACAGATACGCAGTATTTT. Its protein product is CASRRDRGWTDTQYF.

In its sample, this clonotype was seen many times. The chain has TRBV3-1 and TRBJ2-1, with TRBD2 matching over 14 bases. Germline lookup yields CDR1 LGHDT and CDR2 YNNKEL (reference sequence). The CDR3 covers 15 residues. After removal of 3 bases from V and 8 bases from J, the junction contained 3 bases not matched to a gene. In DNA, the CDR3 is TGTGCCAGCAGCCAGCCGACTAGCGGGAGGGATGAGCAGTTCTTC. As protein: CASSQPTSGRDEQFF.

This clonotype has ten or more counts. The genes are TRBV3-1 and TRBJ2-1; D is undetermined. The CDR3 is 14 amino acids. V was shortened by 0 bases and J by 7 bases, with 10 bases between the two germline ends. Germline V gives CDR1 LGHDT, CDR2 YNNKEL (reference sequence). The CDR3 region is CASSQDGSRNEQFF. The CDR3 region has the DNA TGTGCCAGCAGCCAAGACGGCTCGAGGAATGAGCAGTTCTTC.

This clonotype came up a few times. CDR3 in amino acids: CASSFGTYNEQFF. The CDR3 bases are TGTGCCAGCAGTTTTGGTACCTACAATGAGCAGTTCTTC. The V call is TRBV28, the J call TRBJ2-1; D is unclear. The V and J ends lost 3 bases and 2 bases respectively, with 5 bases between them. The CDR3 loop spans 13 amino acids. The V gene's germline CDR1 is MDHEN and CDR2 SYDVKM.

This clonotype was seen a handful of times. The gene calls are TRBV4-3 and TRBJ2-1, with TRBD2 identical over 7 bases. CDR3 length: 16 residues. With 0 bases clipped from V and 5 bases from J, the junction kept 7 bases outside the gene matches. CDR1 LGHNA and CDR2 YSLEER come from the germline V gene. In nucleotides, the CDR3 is TGCGCCAGCAGCCAAGACGGGCTAGCGGACCACAATGAGCAGTTCTTC. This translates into CASSQDGLADHNEQFF.

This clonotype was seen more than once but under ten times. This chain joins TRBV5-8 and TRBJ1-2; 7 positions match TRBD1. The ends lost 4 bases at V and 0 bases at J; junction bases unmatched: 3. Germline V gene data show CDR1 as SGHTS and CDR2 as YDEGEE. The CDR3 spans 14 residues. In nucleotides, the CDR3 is TGTGCCAGCAGCCAGGGGGTAGCTAACTATGGCTACACCTTC. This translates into CASSQGVANYGYTF.

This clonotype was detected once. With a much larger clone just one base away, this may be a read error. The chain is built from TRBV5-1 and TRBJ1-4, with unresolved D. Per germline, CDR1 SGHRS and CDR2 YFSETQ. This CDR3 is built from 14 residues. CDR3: CAGSSTTTNEKLFF. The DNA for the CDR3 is TGCGCCGGCAGCTCGACAACAACTAATGAAAAACTGTTTTTT.

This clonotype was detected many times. DNA for the CDR3: TGTGCCAGCAGTTGGGCAGACAATCAGCCCCAGCATTTT. Translating gives CASSWADNQPQHF. This sequence joins TRBV27 and TRBJ1-5; no reliable D call. There are 13 residues in the CDR3. Germline assignment: CDR1 MNHEY and CDR2 SMNVEV (reference sequence). Trimming pared 4 bases from V and 3 bases from J, leaving 7 bases between.

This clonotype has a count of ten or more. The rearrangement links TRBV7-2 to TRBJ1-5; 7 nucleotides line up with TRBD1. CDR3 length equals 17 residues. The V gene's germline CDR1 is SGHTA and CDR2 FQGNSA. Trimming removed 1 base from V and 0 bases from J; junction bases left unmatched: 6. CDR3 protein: CASSLGGTVYSNQPQHF. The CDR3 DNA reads TGTGCCAGCAGCTTAGGAGGGACAGTTTATAGCAATCAGCCCCAGCATTTT.

The CDR3, as DNA: TGTGCCAGCAGTTACGTCGGGGGGGGCACTGAAGCTTTCTTT. Amino acid sequence: CASSYVGGGTEAFF. The gene calls are TRBV6-9 and TRBJ1-1; D is possibly TRBD1 (5 bases). V gave up 3 bases and J gave up 4 bases, with 12 bases separating them. In germline, CDR1 is MNHGY, CDR2 SVAAGI. CDR3 size: 14 residues.

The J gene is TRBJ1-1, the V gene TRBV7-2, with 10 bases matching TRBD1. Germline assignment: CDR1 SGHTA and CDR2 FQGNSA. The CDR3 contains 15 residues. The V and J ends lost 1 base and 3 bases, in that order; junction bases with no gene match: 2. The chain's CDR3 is CASSLVDRGHTEAFF. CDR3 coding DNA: TGTGCCAGCAGCTTAGTCGACAGGGGGCACACTGAAGCTTTCTTT.

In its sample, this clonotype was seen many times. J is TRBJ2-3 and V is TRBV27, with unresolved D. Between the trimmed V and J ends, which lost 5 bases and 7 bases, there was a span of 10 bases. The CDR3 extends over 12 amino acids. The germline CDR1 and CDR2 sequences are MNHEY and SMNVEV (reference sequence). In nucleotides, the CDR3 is TGTGCCAGCAGTCCCGGTCGATATACGCAGTATTTT. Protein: CASSPGRYTQYF.

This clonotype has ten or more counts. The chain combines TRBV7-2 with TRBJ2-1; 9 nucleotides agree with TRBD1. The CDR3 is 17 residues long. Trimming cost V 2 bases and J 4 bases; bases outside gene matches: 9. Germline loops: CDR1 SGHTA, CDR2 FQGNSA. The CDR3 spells CASSLRFRDRAYNEQFF. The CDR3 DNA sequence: TGTGCCAGCAGCTTAAGGTTTCGGGACAGGGCGTACAATGAGCAGTTCTTC.

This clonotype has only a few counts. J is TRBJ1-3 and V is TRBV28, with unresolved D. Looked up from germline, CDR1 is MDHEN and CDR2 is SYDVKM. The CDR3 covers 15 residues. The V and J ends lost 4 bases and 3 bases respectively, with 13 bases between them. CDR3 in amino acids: CASSSPGLYGNTIYF. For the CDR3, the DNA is TGTGCCAGCAGTTCCCCCGGACTGTATGGAAACACCATATATTTT.

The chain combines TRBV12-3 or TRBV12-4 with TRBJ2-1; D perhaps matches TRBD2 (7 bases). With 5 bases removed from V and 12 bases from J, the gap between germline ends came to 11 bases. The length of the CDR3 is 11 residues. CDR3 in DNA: TGTGCCAGCAGTCGGGGGGCGCGGCAGTTCTTC. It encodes CASSRGARQFF.

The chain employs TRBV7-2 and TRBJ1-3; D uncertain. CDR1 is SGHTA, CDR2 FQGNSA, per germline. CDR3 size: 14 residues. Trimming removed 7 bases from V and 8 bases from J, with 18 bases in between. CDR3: CASTIAGRPDTIYF. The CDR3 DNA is TGTGCCAGCACCATCGCGGGAAGGCCGGACACCATATATTTT.

The CDR3 sequence is CASSLSTLYEQYF. CDR3 nucleotide sequence: TGTGCCAGCAGCTTATCCACCTTATACGAGCAGTACTTC. The chain combines TRBV7-2 with TRBJ2-7; D remains ambiguous. Germline V gene sequence: CDR1 SGHTA, CDR2 FQGNSA. The CDR3 has 13 residues. V lost 2 bases to trimming and J lost 4 bases, with 9 bases between them.

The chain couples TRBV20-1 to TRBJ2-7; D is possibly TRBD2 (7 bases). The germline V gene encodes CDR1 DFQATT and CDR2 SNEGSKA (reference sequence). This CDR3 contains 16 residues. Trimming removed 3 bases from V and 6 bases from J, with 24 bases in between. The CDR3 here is CSASKRGGRSATEQYF. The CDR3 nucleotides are TGCAGTGCTAGTAAGAGGGGGGGCAGGTCGGCCACCGAGCAGTACTTC.

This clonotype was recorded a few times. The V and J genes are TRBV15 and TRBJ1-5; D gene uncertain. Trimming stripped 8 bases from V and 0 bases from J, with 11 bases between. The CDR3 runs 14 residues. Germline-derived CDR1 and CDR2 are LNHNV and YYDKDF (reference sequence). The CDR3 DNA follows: TGTGCCACCTCGGATTTTGATAGCAATCAGCCCCAGCATTTT. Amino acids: CATSDFDSNQPQHF.

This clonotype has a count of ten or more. This CDR3 is CASSQGGGAAYEQYF. As DNA, the CDR3 is TGCGCCAGCAGCCAAGGAGGAGGGGCGGCCTACGAGCAGTACTTC. The V gene is TRBV4-3, the J gene TRBJ2-7; D is perhaps TRBD2 (6 bases). V lost 1 base and J 2 bases, leaving 12 bases between the germline ends. The CDR3 contains 15 residues. Germline V gives CDR1 LGHNA, CDR2 YSLEER.

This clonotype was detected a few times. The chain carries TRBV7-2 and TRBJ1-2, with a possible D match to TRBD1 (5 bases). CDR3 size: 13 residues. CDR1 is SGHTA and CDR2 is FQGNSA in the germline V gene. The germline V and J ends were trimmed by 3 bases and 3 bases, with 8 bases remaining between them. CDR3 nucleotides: TGTGCCAGCAGCTTCGACAGCTACTATGGCTACACCTTC. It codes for CASSFDSYYGYTF.

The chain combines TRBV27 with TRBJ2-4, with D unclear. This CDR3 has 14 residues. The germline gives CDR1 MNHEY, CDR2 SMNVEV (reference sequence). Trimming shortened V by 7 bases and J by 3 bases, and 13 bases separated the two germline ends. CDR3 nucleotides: TGTGCCAGCACATCGTTACAAGGCAAAAACATTCAGTACTTC. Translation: CASTSLQGKNIQYF.

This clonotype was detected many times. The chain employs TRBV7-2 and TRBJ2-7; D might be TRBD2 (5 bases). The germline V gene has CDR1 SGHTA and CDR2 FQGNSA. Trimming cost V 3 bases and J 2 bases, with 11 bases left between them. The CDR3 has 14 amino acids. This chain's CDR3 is CASSFSTGAYEQYF. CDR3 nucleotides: TGTGCCAGCAGCTTTTCTACCGGGGCCTACGAGCAGTACTTC.

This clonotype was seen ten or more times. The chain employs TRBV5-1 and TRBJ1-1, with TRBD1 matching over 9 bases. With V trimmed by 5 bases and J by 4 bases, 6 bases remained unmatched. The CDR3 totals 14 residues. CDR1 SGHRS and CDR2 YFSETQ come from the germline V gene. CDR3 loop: CASRPGTGFTEAFF. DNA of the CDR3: TGCGCCAGCAGACCCGGGACAGGGTTCACTGAAGCTTTCTTT.

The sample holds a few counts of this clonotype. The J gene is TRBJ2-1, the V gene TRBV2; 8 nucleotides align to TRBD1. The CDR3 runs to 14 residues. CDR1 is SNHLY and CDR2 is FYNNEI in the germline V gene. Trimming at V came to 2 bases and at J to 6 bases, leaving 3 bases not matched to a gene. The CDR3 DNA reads TGTGCCAGCAGTGAAAGGACAGGGCGCAATGAGCAGTTCTTC. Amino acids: CASSERTGRNEQFF.

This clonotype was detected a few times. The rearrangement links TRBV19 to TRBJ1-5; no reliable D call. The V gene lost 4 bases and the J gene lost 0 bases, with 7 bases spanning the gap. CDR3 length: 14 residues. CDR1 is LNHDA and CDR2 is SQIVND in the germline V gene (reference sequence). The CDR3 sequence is CASSTQNSNQPQHF. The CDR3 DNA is TGTGCCAGTAGTACACAGAATAGCAATCAGCCCCAGCATTTT.